These T cell receptor beta chains were read from a single sample in a study of shared clonotypes between healthy human individuals. Profiled with immunoSEQ multiplex PCR; TCRdb holds only in-frame clones, not every one. The data show about 2.4 million clones, approximately 93% seen once. Sample: naive CD4+ T cells from PBMCs. These receptors came from a man aged 18 to 30 in good health. Some clones in this sample may be carry-over from other donors' samples. The CDR3 runs from the conserved cysteine through the conserved F or W. The D gene is left open where the match is weak. The size field is filled for only some rows; it gives once, few, many or a size class.

TRBV25-1	TRBJ2-5	TRBD2	16	once	CASSLQWGGVKETQYF	TGTGCCAGCAGTTTGCAATGGGGAGGGGTCAAGGAGACCCAGTACTTC
TRBV5-1	TRBJ1-2	TRBD1	16	-	CASRLTQGANVNGYTF	TGCGCCAGCAGGCTGACCCAGGGGGCGAATGTAAATGGCTACACCTTC
TRBV2	TRBJ2-7	TRBD1	14	once	CASNGGTGTYEQYF	TGTGCCAGCAATGGGGGGACAGGGACCTACGAGCAGTACTTC
TRBV7-9	TRBJ2-7	-	13	-	CASSLGGASEQYF	TGTGCCAGCAGCTTAGGCGGGGCCAGCGAGCAGTACTTC
TRBV19	TRBJ2-1	-	18	-	CALLEIEVGPSGDNEQFF	TGTGCCCTTTTGGAAATCGAAGTAGGTCCCTCGGGGGACAATGAGCAGTTCTTC
TRBV7-2	TRBJ1-3	TRBD1	18	-	CASSLALGQGAAGNTIYF	TGTGCCAGCAGCTTAGCTTTAGGACAGGGGGCCGCTGGAAACACCATATATTTT
TRBV28	TRBJ1-2	TRBD1	14	-	CASYLPGTAYGYTF	TGTGCCAGCTACCTCCCCGGGACAGCCTATGGCTACACCTTC
TRBV5-1	TRBJ1-4	-	13	-	CASSLIVNEKLFF	TGCGCCAGCAGCTTGATAGTCAATGAAAAACTGTTTTTT
TRBV11-2	TRBJ2-7	-	15	-	CASSLARGASYEQYF	TGTGCCAGCAGCTTAGCTAGGGGCGCTTCCTACGAGCAGTACTTC
TRBV5-6	TRBJ2-1	-	13	-	CASSLRRFNEQFF	TGTGCCAGCAGCTTGCGCAGGTTCAATGAGCAGTTCTTC
TRBV7-6	TRBJ1-3	TRBD1	16	-	CASSPQQGAAGNTIYF	TGTGCCAGCAGCCCTCAACAGGGGGCGGCTGGAAACACCATATATTTT
TRBV7-2	TRBJ1-4	TRBD1	18	-	CASSLLGTGKIMIEKLFF	TGTGCCAGCAGCTTATTGGGGACAGGGAAAATAATGATTGAAAAACTGTTTTTT
TRBV4-3	TRBJ2-1	-	14	-	CASSTRANLDEQFF	TGCGCCAGCTCGACTAGGGCCAATCTCGATGAGCAGTTCTTC
TRBV5-1	TRBJ2-1	TRBD2	17	-	CASSLASSGSSYNEQFF	TGCGCCAGCAGCTTAGCTTCTAGCGGGAGCTCCTACAATGAGCAGTTCTTC
TRBV15	TRBJ1-5	-	16	-	CATSRETPDLNQPQHF	TGTGCCACCAGCAGAGAGACGCCGGATCTCAATCAGCCCCAGCATTTT
TRBV7-2	TRBJ2-3	-	16	-	CASSLGTAGLADTQYF	TGTGCCAGCAGCTTAGGAACGGCGGGACTCGCAGATACGCAGTATTTT
TRBV19	TRBJ2-1	TRBD2	17	-	CASSILSGSYTYNEQFF	TGTGCCAGTAGTATCCTTAGCGGGAGCTATACCTACAATGAGCAGTTCTTC
TRBV6-5	TRBJ2-1	-	15	-	CASSLGMGFYNEQFF	TGTGCCAGCAGCCTTGGGATGGGGTTCTACAATGAGCAGTTCTTC
TRBV30	TRBJ2-3	-	12	few	CAWSVGTDTQYF	TGTGCCTGGAGTGTGGGCACAGATACGCAGTATTTT
TRBV7-6	TRBJ2-3	-	14	-	CASSPGTGIDTQYF	TGTGCCAGCAGCCCTGGGACGGGGATAGATACGCAGTATTTT
TRBV5-4	TRBJ2-3	-	13	-	CASSITAEDTQYF	TGTGCCAGCAGCATCACGGCGGAAGATACGCAGTATTTT
TRBV5-4	TRBJ2-1	-	15	once	CASSPRDPRYNEQFF	TGTGCCAGCAGCCCCCGGGACCCTAGATACAATGAGCAGTTCTTC
TRBV7-2	TRBJ1-2	TRBD1	15	-	CASSLGDRAYYGYTF	TGTGCCAGCAGCTTAGGGGACAGGGCGTACTATGGCTACACCTTC
TRBV30	TRBJ1-5	-	13	few	CAWGTDNNQPQHF	TGTGCCTGGGGGACGGATAACAATCAGCCCCAGCATTTT
TRBV5-1	TRBJ1-5	-	15	-	CASSLGQSGNQPQHF	TGCGCCAGCAGCTTGGGACAGAGCGGCAATCAGCCCCAGCATTTT